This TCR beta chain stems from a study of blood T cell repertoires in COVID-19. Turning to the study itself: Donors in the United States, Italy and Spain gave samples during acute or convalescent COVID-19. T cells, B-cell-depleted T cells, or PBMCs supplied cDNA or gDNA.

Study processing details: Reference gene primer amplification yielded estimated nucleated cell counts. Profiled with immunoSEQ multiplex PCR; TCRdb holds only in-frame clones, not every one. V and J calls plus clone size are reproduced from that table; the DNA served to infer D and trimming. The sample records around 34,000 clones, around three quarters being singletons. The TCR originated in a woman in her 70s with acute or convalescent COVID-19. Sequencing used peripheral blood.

CDR3 residues: CASSQERGIQGYTF. CDR3 nucleotide sequence: TGCGCCAGCAGCCAAGAAAGGGGTATACAGGGCTACACCTTC. The chain is built from TRBV4-1 and TRBJ1-2; a weak D match, TRBD1 (5 bases). The V end was cut by 0 bases, the J end by 8 bases, with 13 bases between. Germline lookup yields CDR1 MGHRA and CDR2 YSYEKL. CDR3 length: 14 residues.